The entry below describes one T cell receptor (beta chain). The authors prepared the TCRbeta library with unique molecular identifiers. TCRdb ran MiXCR on the PCR reads and lists one entry per CDR3 protein. The table records approximately 110,000 distinct CDR3 sequences, approximately 22% of them present only once. The data were obtained in a study of T-cell reconstitution after alpha-beta-depleted transplantation in children. Here the sequenced sample was PBMCs, mostly from graft donor cells, taken 180 days after TCRalphabeta/CD19-depleted stem cell transplant. This receptor was obtained from a male patient under 10 years old who had a stem cell transplant for chronic granulomatous disease, so the T cells may come from the graft donor.

In DNA, the CDR3 is TGTGCCGGCATTTCAGGGTTCGTAGAGACCCAGTACTTC. Residues: CAGISGFVETQYF. V gene TRBV7-9 combines with J gene TRBJ2-5; possible D gene TRBD1, 5 bases. Trimming pared 11 bases from V and 4 bases from J, leaving 17 bases between. The germline V gene encodes CDR1 SEHNR and CDR2 FQNEAQ (reference sequence). The CDR3 loop spans 13 amino acids.